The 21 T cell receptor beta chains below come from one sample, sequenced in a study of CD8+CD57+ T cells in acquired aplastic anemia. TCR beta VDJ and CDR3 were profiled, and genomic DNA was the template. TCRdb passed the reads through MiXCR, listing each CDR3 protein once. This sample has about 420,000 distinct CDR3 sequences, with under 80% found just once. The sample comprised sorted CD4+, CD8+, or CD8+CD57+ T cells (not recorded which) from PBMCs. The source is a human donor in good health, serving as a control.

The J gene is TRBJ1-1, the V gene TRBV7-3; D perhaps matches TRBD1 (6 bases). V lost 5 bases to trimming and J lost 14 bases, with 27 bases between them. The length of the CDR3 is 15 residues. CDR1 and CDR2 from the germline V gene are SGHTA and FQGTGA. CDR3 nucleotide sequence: TGTGCCAGCAGCCGTGGAGCGGGGGGGCAAGAGACCCAGTTCTTT. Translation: CASSRGAGGQETQFF.

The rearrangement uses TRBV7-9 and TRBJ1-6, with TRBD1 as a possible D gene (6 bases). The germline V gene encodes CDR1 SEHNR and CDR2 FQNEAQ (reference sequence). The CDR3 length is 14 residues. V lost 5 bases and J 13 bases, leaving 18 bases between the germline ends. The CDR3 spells CASSQGQLGYPLHF. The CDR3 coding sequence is TGTGCCAGCAGCCAAGGACAGCTGGGTTATCCCCTCCACTTT.

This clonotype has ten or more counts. The CDR3 coding sequence is TGTGCCAGCAGCTCAGGGACCTCCAATTCACCCCTCCACTTT. Amino acids: CASSSGTSNSPLHF. This rearrangement joins TRBV7-9 to TRBJ1-6; tentative D call: TRBD1 (5 bases). CDR3 length: 14 residues. CDR1 and CDR2 (germline): SEHNR, FQNEAQ (reference sequence). The ends were cut back, 4 bases at V and 7 bases at J, with 11 bases in the middle.

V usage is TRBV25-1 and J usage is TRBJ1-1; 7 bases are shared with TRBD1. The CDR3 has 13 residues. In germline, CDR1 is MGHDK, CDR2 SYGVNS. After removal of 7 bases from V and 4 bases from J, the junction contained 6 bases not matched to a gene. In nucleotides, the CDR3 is TGTGCCAGCAAAGACAGGGCGAGCACTGAAGCTTTCTTT. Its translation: CASKDRASTEAFF.

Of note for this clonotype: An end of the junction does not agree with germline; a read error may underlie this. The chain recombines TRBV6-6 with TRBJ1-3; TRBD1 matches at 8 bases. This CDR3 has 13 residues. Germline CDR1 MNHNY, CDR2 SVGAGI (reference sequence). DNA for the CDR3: TGTGCCAGCGGGCGGACAGGGAGGGACACCCTATATTTT. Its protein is CASGRTGRDTLYF.

The CDR3: CASPSSSEQQYF. DNA for the CDR3: TGTGCCAGCCCAAGTTCTTCGGAGCAGCAGTACTTC. The chain carries TRBV5-4 and TRBJ2-7; no firm D call. CDR3 length: 12 amino acids. Germline CDR1 is SGHNT and CDR2 is YYREEE (reference sequence). The V gene lost 7 bases and the J gene lost 8 bases, with 16 bases spanning the gap.

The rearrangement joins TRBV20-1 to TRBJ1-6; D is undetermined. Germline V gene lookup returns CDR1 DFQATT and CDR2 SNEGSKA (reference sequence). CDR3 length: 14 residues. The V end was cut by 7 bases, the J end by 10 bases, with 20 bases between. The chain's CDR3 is CSGRMASYGSPLHF. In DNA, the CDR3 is TGCAGTGGGAGGATGGCGTCCTATGGCTCACCCCTCCACTTT.

The CDR3 here is CATSAREWNTEAFF. CDR3 nucleotide sequence: TGTGCCACCAGTGCTAGAGAGTGGAACACTGAAGCTTTCTTT. The genes are TRBV24-1 and TRBJ1-1, with no clear D. V was pared by 5 bases and J by 1 base, with 10 bases between. CDR3 length: 14 residues. CDR1 is KGHDR, CDR2 SFDVKD, per germline.

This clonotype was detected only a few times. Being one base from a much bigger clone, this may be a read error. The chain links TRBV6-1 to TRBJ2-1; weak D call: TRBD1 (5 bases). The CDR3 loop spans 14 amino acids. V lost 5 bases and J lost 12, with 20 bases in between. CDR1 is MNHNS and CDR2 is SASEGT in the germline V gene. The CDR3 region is CASSPGWGSDGQFF. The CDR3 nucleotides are TGTGCCAGCAGTCCAGGGTGGGGTAGTGATGGGCAGTTCTTC.

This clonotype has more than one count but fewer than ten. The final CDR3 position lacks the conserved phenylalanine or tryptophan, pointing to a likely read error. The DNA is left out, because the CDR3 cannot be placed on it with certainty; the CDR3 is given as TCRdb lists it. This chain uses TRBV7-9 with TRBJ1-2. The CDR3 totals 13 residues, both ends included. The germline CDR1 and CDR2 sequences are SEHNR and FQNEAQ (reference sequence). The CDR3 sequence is CASTLGTAGANVL.

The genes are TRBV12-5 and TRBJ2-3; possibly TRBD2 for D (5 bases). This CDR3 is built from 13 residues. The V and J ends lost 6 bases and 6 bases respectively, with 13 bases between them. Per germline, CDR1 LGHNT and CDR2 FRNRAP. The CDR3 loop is CASGEGPGDTQYF. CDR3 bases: TGTGCTAGTGGCGAGGGCCCGGGGGATACGCAGTATTTT.

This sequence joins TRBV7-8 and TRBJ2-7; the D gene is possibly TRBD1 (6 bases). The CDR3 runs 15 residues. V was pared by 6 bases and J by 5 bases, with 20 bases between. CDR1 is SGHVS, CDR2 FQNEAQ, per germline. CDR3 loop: CASSLQPGHAHEQYF. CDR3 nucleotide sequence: TGTGCCAGCAGTCTCCAACCGGGACATGCCCACGAGCAGTACTTC.

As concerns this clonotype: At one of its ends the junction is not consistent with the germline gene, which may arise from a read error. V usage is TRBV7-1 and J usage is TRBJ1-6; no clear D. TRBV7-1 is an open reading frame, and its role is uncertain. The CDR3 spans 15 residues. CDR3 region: CASSQDPLTGSHLHF. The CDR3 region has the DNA TGTGCCAGCAGCCAAGACCCGTTGACGGGGTCACACCTCCACTTT.

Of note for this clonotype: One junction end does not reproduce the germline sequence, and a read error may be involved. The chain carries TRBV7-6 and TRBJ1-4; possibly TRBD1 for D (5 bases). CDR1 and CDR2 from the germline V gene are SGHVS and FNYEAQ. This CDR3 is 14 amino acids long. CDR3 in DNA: TGTGCCAGCAGCCCAGGGAAGGACCGTGGCAACCCCTTCTTT. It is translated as CASSPGKDRGNPFF.

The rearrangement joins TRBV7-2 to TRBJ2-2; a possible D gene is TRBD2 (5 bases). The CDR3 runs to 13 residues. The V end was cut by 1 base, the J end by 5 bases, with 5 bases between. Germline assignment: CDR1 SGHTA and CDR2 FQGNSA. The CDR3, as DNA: TGTGCCAGCAGCTTAGGCGGGACCGGGGAGCTGTTTTTT. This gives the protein CASSLGGTGELFF.

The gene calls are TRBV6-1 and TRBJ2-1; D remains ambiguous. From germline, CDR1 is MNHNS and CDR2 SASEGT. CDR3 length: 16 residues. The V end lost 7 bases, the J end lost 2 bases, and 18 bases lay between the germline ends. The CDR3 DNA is TGTGCCAGCACGTTAGCCGGTGGCGGAGCCTACAATGAGCAGTTCTTC. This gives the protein CASTLAGGGAYNEQFF.

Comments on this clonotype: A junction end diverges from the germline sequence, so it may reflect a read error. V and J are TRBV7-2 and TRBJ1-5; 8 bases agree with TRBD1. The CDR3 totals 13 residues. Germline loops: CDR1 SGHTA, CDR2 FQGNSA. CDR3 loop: CASSGQGYQPKQF. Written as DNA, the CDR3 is TGTGCCAGCAGCGGACAGGGATATCAACCCAAGCAGTTT.

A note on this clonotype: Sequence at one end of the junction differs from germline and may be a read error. For the CDR3, the DNA is TGTAGTGCTAGAATTAGCGGGGGGGCAATAGATACGCAGTATTTT. Translation gives CSARISGGAIDTQYF. The chain links TRBV20-1 to TRBJ2-3, with 11 bases matching TRBD2. Looked up from germline, CDR1 is DFQATT and CDR2 is SNEGSKA (reference sequence). There are 15 residues in the CDR3.

In nucleotides, the CDR3 is TGCAGTGCACCGGTTACAGGGGCCTACGAGCAGTACTTC. This encodes CSAPVTGAYEQYF. The chain links TRBV20-1 to TRBJ2-7; 7 nucleotides line up with TRBD1. CDR1 and CDR2 (germline): DFQATT, SNEGSKA (reference sequence). The CDR3 is made up of 13 amino acids. Germline trimming cut 6 bases from V and 2 bases from J; bases unmatched to any gene: 7.

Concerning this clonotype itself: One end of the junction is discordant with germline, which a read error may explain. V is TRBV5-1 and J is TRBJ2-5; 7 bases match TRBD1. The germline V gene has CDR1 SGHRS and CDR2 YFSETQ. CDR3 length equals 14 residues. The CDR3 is CASSFGQGVKTQYF. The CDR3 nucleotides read TGTGCCAGCAGCTTTGGTCAGGGGGTAAAGACCCAGTACTTC.

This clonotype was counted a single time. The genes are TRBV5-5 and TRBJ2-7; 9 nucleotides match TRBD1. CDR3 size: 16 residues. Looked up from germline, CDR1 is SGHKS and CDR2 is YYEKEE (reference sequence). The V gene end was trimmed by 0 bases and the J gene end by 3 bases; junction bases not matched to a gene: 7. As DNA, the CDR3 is TGTGCCAGCAGCTTGGGCAGGGGACAGGGTTACTACGAGCAGTACTTC. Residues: CASSLGRGQGYYEQYF.